Following are 12 T cell receptor beta chains from one sample sequenced in a study of beta chain features in type 1 diabetes (dated by TCRdb to 2017 to 2018). The library was built by means of the immunoSEQ multiplex PCR assay. The entire amount of isolated RNA was reverse transcribed using the High Capacity cDNA Reverse Transcription Kit, so the sequenced TCRB transcripts were expressed ones. Held by TCRdb, this immuneACCESS table contains in-frame sequences only and omits some clones. Under half of the omission traces to an unresolved V gene where checked; the cause of the rest is unknown. The sample table holds under 300,000 clones, of which 25% to 35% were seen once. Roughly 4.1% of the sample lies in the top ten. The sample was central memory CD4+ T cells from blood. These TCRs come from a man aged 25 to 40 in good health.

This clone occurred a few times. J is TRBJ2-5 and V is TRBV10-3; D might be TRBD1 (6 bases). Germline assignment: CDR1 ENHRY and CDR2 SYGVKD. This CDR3 comprises 13 residues. Trimming left V 7 bases short and J 2 bases short, with 11 bases between. CDR3 sequence reads: CAIKGQGQETQYF. CDR3 DNA: TGTGCCATCAAGGGGCAGGGGCAAGAGACCCAGTACTTC.

The chain has TRBV7-8 and TRBJ2-3; 7 bases fit TRBD2. Germline assignment: CDR1 SGHVS and CDR2 FQNEAQ. CDR3 size: 16 residues. J was trimmed by 4 bases and V by 1 base; bases with no gene match: 8. This chain's CDR3 is CASSLGWLAVADTQYF. The CDR3 nucleotides are TGTGCCAGCAGCTTAGGCTGGCTAGCGGTCGCAGATACGCAGTATTTT.

The chain recombines TRBV9 with TRBJ2-1; no firm D call. V lost 0 bases to trimming and J lost 0 bases, with 7 bases between them. The CDR3 contains 15 residues. Germline CDR1 reads SGDLS; CDR2 reads YYNGEE. This CDR3 reads CASSVAAPSYNEQFF. CDR3 bases: TGTGCCAGCAGCGTAGCTGCGCCCTCCTACAATGAGCAGTTCTTC. Filled out from reference TRBV9 and TRBJ2-1, the complete variable domain reads DSGVTQTPKHLITATGQRVTLRCSPRSGDLSVYWYQQSLDQGLQFLIQYYNGEERAKGNILERFSAQQFPDLHSELNLSSLELGDSALYFCASSVAAPSYNEQFFGPGTRLTVL.

The chain uses TRBV2 and TRBJ1-5; weak D call: TRBD1 (5 bases). There are 15 residues in the CDR3. Germline CDR1 and CDR2: SNHLY and FYNNEI. Trimming shortened V by 8 bases and J by 8 bases, and 22 bases separated the two germline ends. The CDR3 DNA follows: TGTGCCAGCGCCCAACGAACGGGGGGGGATGAGCCCCAGCATTTT. This codes for CASAQRTGGDEPQHF.

J is TRBJ2-1 and V is TRBV28; D unclear. V was shortened by 4 bases and J by 9 bases, with 7 bases between the two germline ends. The CDR3 extends over 11 amino acids. The V gene's germline CDR1 is MDHEN and CDR2 SYDVKM. CDR3 residues: CASSWTSEQFF. The CDR3, as DNA: TGTGCCAGCAGTTGGACGAGTGAGCAGTTCTTC.

This clone showed up just a few times. The chain combines TRBV7-2 with TRBJ2-7; perhaps TRBD1 as D (6 bases). The V end was cut by 5 bases, the J end by 7 bases, with 15 bases between. Germline assignment: CDR1 SGHTA and CDR2 FQGNSA. The CDR3 spans 13 residues. The CDR3 DNA is TGTGCCAGCAGCCAACCCAGGGGCGGGGAGCAGTACTTC. Amino acids: CASSQPRGGEQYF.

The chain combines TRBV18 with TRBJ2-5; D might be TRBD1 or TRBD2, each matching 6 bases. Deletions cut 6 bases from V and 5 bases from J, with 16 bases between. The CDR3 loop spans 14 amino acids. CDR1 is KGHSH and CDR2 is LQKENI in the germline V gene. The CDR3 reads CASSFRRGAETQYF. For the CDR3, the DNA is TGTGCCAGCTCTTTCCGAAGGGGGGCCGAGACCCAGTACTTC. The variable domain in full, completed from reference TRBV18 and TRBJ2-5, reads NAGVMQNPRHLVRRRGQEARLRCSPMKGHSHVYWYRQLPEEGLKFMVYLQKENIIDESGMPKERFSAEFPKEGPSILRIQQVVRGDSAAYFCASSFRRGAETQYFGPGTRLLVL.

The chain couples TRBV2 to TRBJ2-7; D is ambiguous. This CDR3 comprises 12 residues. V was shortened by 8 bases and J by 0 bases, with 8 bases between the two germline ends. Germline assignment: CDR1 SNHLY and CDR2 FYNNEI. Written as DNA, the CDR3 is TGTGCCAGCGGCGGCGCCTCCTACGAGCAGTACTTC. It translates to CASGGASYEQYF.

The chain links TRBV4-3 to TRBJ2-5; D gene unclear. CDR1 and CDR2 (germline): LGHNA, YSLEER. This CDR3 spans 15 amino acids. The ends were cut back, 2 bases at V and 2 bases at J, with 12 bases in the middle. For the CDR3, the DNA is TGCGCCAGCAGCCAATCGGCGATAGCACAAGAGACCCAGTACTTC. It is translated as CASSQSAIAQETQYF.

The V gene is TRBV7-8, the J gene TRBJ2-3; D gene unclear. V lost 5 bases to trimming and J lost 0 bases, with 18 bases between them. The germline V gene has CDR1 SGHVS and CDR2 FQNEAQ. The length of the CDR3 is 17 residues. The CDR3 coding sequence is TGTGCCAGCAGCCCACCAATCACGGGTTCTAGCACAGATACGCAGTATTTT. This encodes CASSPPITGSSTDTQYF.

This clone was found a few times. The chain has TRBV27 and TRBJ2-5; possible D gene TRBD2, 7 bases. The germline gives CDR1 MNHEY, CDR2 SMNVEV (reference sequence). The V end lost 5 bases, the J end lost 3 bases, and 19 bases lay between the germline ends. The CDR3 totals 16 residues. Here the CDR3 DNA reads TGTGCCAGCAGTCCTGTCTCCAGGGGAGGGGAAGAGACCCAGTACTTC. Translating it yields CASSPVSRGGEETQYF.

Ten or more counts support this clone. The chain uses TRBV15 and TRBJ2-1, with TRBD1 identical over 7 bases. Germline V CDR1 and CDR2: LNHNV, YYDKDF (reference sequence). V was clipped by 5 bases and J by 0 bases; unmatched bases: 7. This CDR3 has 16 amino acids. In DNA form, the CDR3 reads TGTGCCACCAGCGGACAACAGGGGCTCTCCTACAATGAGCAGTTCTTC. Translation gives CATSGQQGLSYNEQFF.